This is a list of T cell receptor beta chains from one sample in a study of blood T cell repertoires in COVID-19. Clones were read by immunoSEQ multiplex PCR, and TCRdb kept only the in-frame ones, dropping some. Of 80,000 to 100,000 clones in the sample, over 70% were seen once. What was sequenced was peripheral blood. These receptors all come from a human donor in a cohort sampled during active COVID-19. CDR3s leave out the opening cysteine and the closing phenylalanine or tryptophan. Fields, in order: V gene, CDR3 length, CDR3 protein.

>TRBV2|10
ASSENSYGYT
>TRBV5-4|12
ASSTDRGRSGYT
>TRBV3-1/TRBV3-2|13
ASSQGSGLASEQY
>TRBV28|12
ASSLLGNAYEQY
>TRBV5-1|12
ASSLDSITGELF
>TRBV6-5|13
ASSYSDRVGNTIY
>TRBV5-5|12
ASSRGQGGNTIY
>TRBV7-2|13
ASSPARGLSYEQY
>TRBV19|11
ASSPWTGDGYT
>TRBV30|11
ALYSGRPLEQF
>TRBV19|14
ASRTRHRDTQETQY
>TRBV19|16
ASSLTSGLISGANVLT
>TRBV3-1/TRBV3-2|12
ATSRSGRSDEQY
>TRBV19|13
ASRTPGQGGFEAF
>TRBV12-3/TRBV12-4|11
ASINRGAGELF
>TRBV24-1|12
ATSDSGAKNIQY
>TRBV6-5|11
ASSQGSTGELF
>TRBV11-2|12
ASSFRGASYEQY
>TRBV12-5|12
ASGLAGTGGTTF
>TRBV19|12
ASHEGAAGNTIY
>TRBV7-2|13
ASRRGGAGANVLT
>TRBV25-1|11
ASSVGGGETQY
>TRBV5-6|12
ASSLWGGSYEQY
>TRBV28|11
ASSTNSGNTIY
>TRBV19|12
ASIKQGGNQPQH
>TRBV10-3|13
AISERGAGGSEQY
>TRBV6-5|11
ASSSQASYEQY
>TRBV6-6|11
ASTTPSGYEQY
>TRBV6-6|11
AAGSGRAYEQY
>TRBV5-1|16
ASSPTFATGLGSYEQY
>TRBV14|14
ASSQESRRRGYEQY
>TRBV7-9|12
ASSLQGPGNTIY
>TRBV5-1|13
ASSLKGTGGSPLH
>TRBV7-9|10
ASSASAAEAF
>TRBV6-1|11
ASSDTGSYEQY
>TRBV15|13
ATSRGGAGANVLT
>TRBV28|12
ASSLLAGAGEQY
>TRBV5-6|10
ASSWNRGESN
>TRBV11-2|12
ASSLIQGRDTQY
>TRBV29-1|15
SVGGAGSYSGANVLT
>TRBV5-6|12
ASSLISGQGGYT
>TRBV7-9|14
ASSLGSGSFTGELF
>TRBV5-4|12
ASSLAQREETQY
>TRBV19|12
ASSRDRWQETQY
>TRBV5-8|10
ASSLGQGAAF